The 3 T cell receptor beta chains given below trace back to one sample, sequenced in a study of blood T cells in healthy people across ages. Combining a sample-barcoded 5' primer with a J-beta primer mix, a second PCR ran for about 6 to 12 cycles. TCRdb re-derived calls from the 5' RACE reads in MiXCR, one entry per CDR3 protein. This sample carries over 1,300,000 distinct CDR3 sequences, 55% to 75% of them seen once, and the ten largest clones take about 6.7%. The sample taken for sequencing was blood. These receptors were obtained from a man aged 18 to 30 in good health.

This clonotype occurred once. The chain is built from TRBV29-1 and TRBJ2-1; TRBD1 might be the D (6 bases). The V end lost 4 bases, the J end lost 6 bases, and 16 bases lay between the germline ends. CDR3 length: 14 residues. The V gene's germline CDR1 is SQVTM and CDR2 ANQGSEA. CDR3 residues: CSVGERGFGNEQFF. The CDR3 region has the DNA TGCAGCGTTGGAGAGAGGGGGTTCGGCAATGAGCAGTTCTTC.

There are a few counts of this clonotype. This chain links TRBV12-3 or TRBV12-4 with TRBJ1-2; TRBD1 matches at 9 bases. This CDR3 contains 16 residues. The J segment lost 6 bases and the V segment lost 5 bases, leaving 13 bases of the junction unmatched. CDR3 amino acids: CASSPHTGGAGDGYTF. As DNA, the CDR3 is TGTGCCAGCAGTCCCCACACAGGGGGCGCCGGCGATGGCTACACCTTC.

The CDR3 sequence is CSASNFATNEKLFF. The CDR3 coding sequence is TGCAGTGCTAGCAATTTTGCAACTAATGAAAAACTGTTTTTT. The rearrangement links TRBV20-1 to TRBJ1-4; D unclear. The germline V gene has CDR1 DFQATT and CDR2 SNEGSKA (reference sequence). The ends were cut back, 3 bases at V and 0 bases at J, with 8 bases in the middle. The CDR3 covers 14 residues.